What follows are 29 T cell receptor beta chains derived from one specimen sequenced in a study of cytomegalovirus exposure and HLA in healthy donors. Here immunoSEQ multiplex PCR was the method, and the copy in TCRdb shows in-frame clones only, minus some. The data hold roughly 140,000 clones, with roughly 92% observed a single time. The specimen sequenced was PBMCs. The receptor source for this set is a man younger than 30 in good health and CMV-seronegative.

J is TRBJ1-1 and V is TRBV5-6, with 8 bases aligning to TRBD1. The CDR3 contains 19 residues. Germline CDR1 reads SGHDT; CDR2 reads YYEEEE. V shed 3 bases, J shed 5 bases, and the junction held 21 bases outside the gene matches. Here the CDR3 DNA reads TGTGCCAGCAGCTCTGAGGGTTTGGCGACAGGGGTGAATCCGACTGAAGCTTTCTTT. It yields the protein CASSSEGLATGVNPTEAFF.

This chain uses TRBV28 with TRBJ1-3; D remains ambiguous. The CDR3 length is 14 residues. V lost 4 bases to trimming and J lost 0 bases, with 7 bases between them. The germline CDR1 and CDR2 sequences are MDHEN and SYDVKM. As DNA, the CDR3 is TGTGCCAGCAGTTGGCGGGGCTCTGGAAACACCATATATTTT. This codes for CASSWRGSGNTIYF.

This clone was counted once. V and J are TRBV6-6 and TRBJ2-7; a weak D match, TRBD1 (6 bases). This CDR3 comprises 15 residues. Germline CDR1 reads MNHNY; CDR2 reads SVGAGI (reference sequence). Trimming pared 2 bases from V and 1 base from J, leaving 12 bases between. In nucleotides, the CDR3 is TGTGCCAGCAGTTACATGACACAGGGATCCTACGAGCAGTACGTC. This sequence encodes CASSYMTQGSYEQYV.

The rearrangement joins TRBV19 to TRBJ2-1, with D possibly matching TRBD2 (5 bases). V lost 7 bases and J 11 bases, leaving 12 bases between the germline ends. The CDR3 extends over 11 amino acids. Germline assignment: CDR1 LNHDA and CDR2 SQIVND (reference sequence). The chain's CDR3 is CASTLGLQQFF. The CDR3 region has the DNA TGTGCCAGTACCCTAGGACTGCAGCAGTTCTTC. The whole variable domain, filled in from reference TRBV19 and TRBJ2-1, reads DGGITQSPKYLFRKEGQNVTLSCEQNLNHDAMYWYRQDPGQGLRLIYYSQIVNDFQKGDIAEGYSVSREKKESFPLTVTSAQKNPTAFYLCASTLGLQQFFGPGTRLTVL.

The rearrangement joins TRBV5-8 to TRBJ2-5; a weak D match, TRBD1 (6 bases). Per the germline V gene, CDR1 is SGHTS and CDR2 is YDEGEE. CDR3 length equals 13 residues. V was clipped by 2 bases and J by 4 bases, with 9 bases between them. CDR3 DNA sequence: TGTGCCAGCAGCTTTCTAGGGGGAGAGACCCAGTACTTC. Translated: CASSFLGGETQYF.

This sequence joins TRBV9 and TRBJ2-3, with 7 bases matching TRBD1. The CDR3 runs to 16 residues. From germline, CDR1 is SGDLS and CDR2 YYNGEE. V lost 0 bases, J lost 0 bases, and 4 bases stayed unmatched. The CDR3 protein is CASSVEGTVSTDTQYF. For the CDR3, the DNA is TGTGCCAGCAGCGTAGAGGGGACAGTAAGCACAGATACGCAGTATTTT.

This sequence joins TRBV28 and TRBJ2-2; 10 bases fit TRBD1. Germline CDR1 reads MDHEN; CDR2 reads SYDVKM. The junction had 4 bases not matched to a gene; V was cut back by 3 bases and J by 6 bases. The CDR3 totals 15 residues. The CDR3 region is CASSFSGTGAGELFF. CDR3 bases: TGTGCCAGCAGTTTCTCCGGGACAGGGGCCGGGGAGCTGTTTTTT.

The DNA of the CDR3 is TGTGCCACCGGCCAGTTCCGCTACAATGAGCAGTTCTTC. It codes for CATGQFRYNEQFF. The chain recombines TRBV15 with TRBJ2-1; D is uncertain. This CDR3 comprises 13 residues. The V gene's germline CDR1 is LNHNV and CDR2 YYDKDF (reference sequence). Trimming shortened V by 8 bases and J by 3 bases, and 11 bases separated the two germline ends.

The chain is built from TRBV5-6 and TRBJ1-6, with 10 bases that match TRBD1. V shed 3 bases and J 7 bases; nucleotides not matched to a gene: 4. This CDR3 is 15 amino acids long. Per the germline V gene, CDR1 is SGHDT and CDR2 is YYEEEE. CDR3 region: CASSWGQGRNSPLHF. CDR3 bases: TGTGCCAGCAGCTGGGGACAGGGGAGGAATTCACCCCTCCACTTT.

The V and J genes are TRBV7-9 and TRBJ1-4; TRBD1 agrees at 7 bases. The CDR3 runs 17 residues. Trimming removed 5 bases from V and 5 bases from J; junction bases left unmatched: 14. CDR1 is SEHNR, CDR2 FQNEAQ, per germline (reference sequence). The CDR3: CASSPGGGDSSNEKLFF. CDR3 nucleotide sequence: TGTGCCAGCAGCCCTGGCGGGGGGGACAGTTCAAATGAAAAACTGTTTTTT.

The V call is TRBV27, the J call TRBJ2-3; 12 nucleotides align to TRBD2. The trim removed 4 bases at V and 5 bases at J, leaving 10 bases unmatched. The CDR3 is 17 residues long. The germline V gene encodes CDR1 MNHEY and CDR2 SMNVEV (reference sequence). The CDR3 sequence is CASSSRTSGTLVDTQYF. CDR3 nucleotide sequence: TGTGCCAGCAGTTCTCGGACTAGCGGGACCCTGGTAGATACGCAGTATTTT.

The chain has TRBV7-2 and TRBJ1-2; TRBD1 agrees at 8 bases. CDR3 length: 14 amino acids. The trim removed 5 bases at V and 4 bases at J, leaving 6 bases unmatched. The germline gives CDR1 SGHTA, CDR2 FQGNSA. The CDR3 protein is CASSPPGTGYGYTF. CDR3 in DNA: TGTGCCAGCAGCCCGCCCGGGACAGGCTATGGCTACACCTTC. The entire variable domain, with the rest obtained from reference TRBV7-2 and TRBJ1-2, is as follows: GAGVSQSPSNKVTEKGKDVELRCDPISGHTALYWYRQSLGQGLEFLIYFQGNSAPDKSGLPSDRFSAERTGGSVSTLTIQRTQQEDSAVYLCASSPPGTGYGYTFGSGTRLTVV.

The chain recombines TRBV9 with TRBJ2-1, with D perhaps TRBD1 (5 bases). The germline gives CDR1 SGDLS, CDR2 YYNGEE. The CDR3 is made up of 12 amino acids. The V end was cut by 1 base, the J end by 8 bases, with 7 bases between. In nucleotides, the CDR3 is TGTGCCAGCAGCGTAAGGGGCGATGAGCAGTTCTTC. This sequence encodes CASSVRGDEQFF.

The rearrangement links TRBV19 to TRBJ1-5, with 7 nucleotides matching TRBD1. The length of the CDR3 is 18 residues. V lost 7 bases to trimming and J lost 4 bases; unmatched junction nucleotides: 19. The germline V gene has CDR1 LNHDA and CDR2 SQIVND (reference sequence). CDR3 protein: CASMKRRIRDRTNQPQHF. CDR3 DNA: TGTGCCAGTATGAAGAGACGAATTCGGGACAGAACTAATCAGCCCCAGCATTTT. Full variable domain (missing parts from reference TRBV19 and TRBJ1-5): DGGITQSPKYLFRKEGQNVTLSCEQNLNHDAMYWYRQDPGQGLRLIYYSQIVNDFQKGDIAEGYSVSREKKESFPLTVTSAQKNPTAFYLCASMKRRIRDRTNQPQHFGDGTRLSIL.

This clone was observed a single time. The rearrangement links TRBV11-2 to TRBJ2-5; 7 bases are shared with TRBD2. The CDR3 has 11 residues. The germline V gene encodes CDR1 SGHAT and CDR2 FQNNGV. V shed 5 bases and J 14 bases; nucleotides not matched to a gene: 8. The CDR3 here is CASSERDVQYF. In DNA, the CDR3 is TGTGCCAGCAGCGAGCGGGACGTCCAATACTTC.

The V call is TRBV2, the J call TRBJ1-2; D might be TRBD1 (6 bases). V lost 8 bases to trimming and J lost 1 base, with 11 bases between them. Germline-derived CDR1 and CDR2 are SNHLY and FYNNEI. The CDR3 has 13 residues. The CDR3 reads CASPGGLNYGYTF. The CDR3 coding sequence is TGTGCCAGCCCGGGGGGCCTTAACTATGGCTACACCTTC.

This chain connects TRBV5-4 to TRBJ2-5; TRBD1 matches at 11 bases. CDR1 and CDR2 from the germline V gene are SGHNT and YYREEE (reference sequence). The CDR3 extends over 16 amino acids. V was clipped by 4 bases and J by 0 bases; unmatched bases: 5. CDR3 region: CASSLGTGGHQETQYF. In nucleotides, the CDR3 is TGTGCCAGCAGCCTCGGGACAGGGGGACACCAAGAGACCCAGTACTTC.

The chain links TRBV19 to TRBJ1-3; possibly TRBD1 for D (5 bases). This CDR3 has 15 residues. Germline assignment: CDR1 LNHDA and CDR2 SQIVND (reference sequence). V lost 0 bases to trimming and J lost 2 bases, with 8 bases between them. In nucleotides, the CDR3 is TGTGCCAGTAGTATAGAGGGAGGGGCTGGAAACACCATATATTTT. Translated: CASSIEGGAGNTIYF.

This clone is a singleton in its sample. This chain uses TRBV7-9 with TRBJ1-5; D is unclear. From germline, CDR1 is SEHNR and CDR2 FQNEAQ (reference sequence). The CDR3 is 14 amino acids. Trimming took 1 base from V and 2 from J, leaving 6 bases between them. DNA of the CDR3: TGTGCCAGCAGCTTAGGAGGTGGCAATCAGCCCCAGCATTTT. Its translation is CASSLGGGNQPQHF. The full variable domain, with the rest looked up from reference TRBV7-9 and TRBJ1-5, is DTGVSQNPRHKITKRGQNVTFRCDPISEHNRLYWYRQTLGQGPEFLTYFQNEAQLEKSRLLSDRFSAERPKGSFSTLEIQRTEQGDSAMYLCASSLGGGNQPQHFGDGTRLSIL.

This chain's CDR3 is CASSRPGSSTDTQYF. CDR3 nucleotides: TGTGCCAGCAGTCGCCCAGGGTCAAGCACAGATACGCAGTATTTT. This chain uses TRBV28 with TRBJ2-3; weak D call: TRBD1 (5 bases). Germline V lookup: CDR1 MDHEN, CDR2 SYDVKM. Trimming pared 5 bases from V and 0 bases from J, leaving 12 bases between. This CDR3 contains 15 residues.

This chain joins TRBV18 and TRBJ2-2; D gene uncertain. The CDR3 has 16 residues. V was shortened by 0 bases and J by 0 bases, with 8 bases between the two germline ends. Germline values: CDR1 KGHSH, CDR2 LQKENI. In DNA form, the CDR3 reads TGTGCCAGCTCACCACCGTCGTTAGCGAACACCGGGGAGCTGTTTTTT. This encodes CASSPPSLANTGELFF.

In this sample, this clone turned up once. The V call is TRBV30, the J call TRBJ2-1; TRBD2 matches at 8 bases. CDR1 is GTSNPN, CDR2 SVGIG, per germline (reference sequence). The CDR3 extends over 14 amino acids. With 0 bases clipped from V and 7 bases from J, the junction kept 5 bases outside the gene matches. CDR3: CAWSVLGLANEQFF. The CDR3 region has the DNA TGTGCCTGGAGTGTACTTGGACTAGCTAATGAGCAGTTCTTC.

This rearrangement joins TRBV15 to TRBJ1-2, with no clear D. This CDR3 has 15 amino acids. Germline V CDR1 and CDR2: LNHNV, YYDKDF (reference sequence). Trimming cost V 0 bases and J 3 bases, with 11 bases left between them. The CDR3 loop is CATSRDLALYYGYTF. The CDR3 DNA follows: TGTGCCACCAGCAGAGACTTGGCCTTATACTATGGCTACACCTTC.

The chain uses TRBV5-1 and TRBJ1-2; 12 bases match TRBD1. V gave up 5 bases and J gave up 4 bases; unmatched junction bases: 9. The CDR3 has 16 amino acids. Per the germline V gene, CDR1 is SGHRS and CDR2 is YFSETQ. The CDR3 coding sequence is TGCGCCAGCAGTCTGGGACAGGGGGCGCGTAGCTATGGCTACACCTTC. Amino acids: CASSLGQGARSYGYTF.

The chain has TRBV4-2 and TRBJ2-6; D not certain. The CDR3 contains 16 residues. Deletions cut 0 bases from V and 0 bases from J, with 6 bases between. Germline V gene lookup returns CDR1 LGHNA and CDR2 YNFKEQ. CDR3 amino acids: CASSQDHSSGANVLTF. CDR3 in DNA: TGTGCCAGCAGCCAAGATCACAGCTCTGGGGCCAACGTCCTGACTTTC.

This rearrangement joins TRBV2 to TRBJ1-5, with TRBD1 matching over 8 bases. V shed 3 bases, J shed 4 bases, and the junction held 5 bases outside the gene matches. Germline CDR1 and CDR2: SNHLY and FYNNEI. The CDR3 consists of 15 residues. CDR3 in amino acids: CASSEVTGVNQPQHF. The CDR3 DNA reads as TGTGCCAGCAGTGAGGTGACAGGGGTAAATCAGCCCCAGCATTTT. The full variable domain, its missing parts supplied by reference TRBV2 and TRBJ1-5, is EPEVTQTPSHQVTQMGQEVILRCVPISNHLYFYWYRQILGQKVEFLVSFYNNEISEKSEIFDDQFSVERPDGSNFTLKIRSTKLEDSAMYFCASSEVTGVNQPQHFGDGTRLSIL.

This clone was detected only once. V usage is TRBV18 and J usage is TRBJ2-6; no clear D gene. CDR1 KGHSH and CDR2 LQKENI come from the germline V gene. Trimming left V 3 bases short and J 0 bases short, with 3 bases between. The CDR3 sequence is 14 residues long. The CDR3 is CASSPNSGANVLTF. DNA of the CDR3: TGTGCCAGCTCACCTAACTCTGGGGCCAACGTCCTGACTTTC.

The CDR3 loop is CASSLASGFGYEQYF. CDR3 in DNA: TGTGCCAGCAGCTTAGCTTCAGGGTTCGGCTACGAGCAGTACTTC. The chain carries TRBV11-2 and TRBJ2-7; D may be TRBD1 (5 bases). The CDR3 is 15 amino acids. Germline loops: CDR1 SGHAT, CDR2 FQNNGV. Trimming shortened V by 1 base and J by 3 bases, and 13 bases separated the two germline ends. The full variable domain, its missing parts supplied by reference TRBV11-2 and TRBJ2-7, is EAGVAQSPRYKIIEKRQSVAFWCNPISGHATLYWYQQILGQGPKLLIQFQNNGVVDDSQLPKDRFSAERLKGVDSTLKIQPAKLEDSAVYLCASSLASGFGYEQYFGPGTRLTVT.

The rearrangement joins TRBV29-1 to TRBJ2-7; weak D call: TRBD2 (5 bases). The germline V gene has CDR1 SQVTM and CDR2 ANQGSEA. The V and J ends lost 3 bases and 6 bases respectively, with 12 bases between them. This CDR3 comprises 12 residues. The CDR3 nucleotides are TGCAGCGTTGACGAGGGCCCCGGCGAGCAGTACTTC. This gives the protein CSVDEGPGEQYF.